This T cell receptor beta chain was recovered during a study of human T cells and chemical hapten exposure. Study-wide context: The patients were mostly female; they had alopecia areata, totalis or universalis. Study-wide findings and caveats: With patch test score, the counts of PT1 expanded TCRs showed a positive correlation. All donors were alopecia patients, so their immunity may differ from that of healthy people.

TCRdb used MiXCR to reprocess the RACE reads, holding one entry per CDR3 protein. The table includes about 80,000 distinct CDR3 sequences, around 13% detected once. This CDR3 region has 14 residues. CDR1 is LNHDA, CDR2 SQIVND, per germline (reference sequence). The trim removed 6 bases at V and 2 bases at J, leaving 7 bases unmatched. The sample's time point: pre-sensitization, week 0. Treatment in this sample: therapeutic diphenylcyclopropenone sensitization with weekly scalp DPC. Blood collection happened ahead of applying each patch test. This clonotype was detected only a few times. Its antigen is not known.

This chain connects TRBV19 to TRBJ2-7, with 7 bases lining up with TRBD1. The TCR originated in a woman in her forties or fifties with alopecia areata. Some clones in this sample may be carry-over from other donors' samples. Specimen: whole blood, collected in connection with sensitization to the hapten diphenylcyclopropenone (DPC). The CDR3 spells CASSHRDRPYEQYF. CDR3 in DNA: TGTGCCAGTAGCCACCGGGACAGACCCTACGAGCAGTACTTC.